These 4 T cell receptor beta chains came from one sample sequenced in a study of cytomegalovirus exposure and HLA in healthy donors. Clones were read by immunoSEQ multiplex PCR, and TCRdb kept only the in-frame ones, dropping some. The table lists more than 110,000 clones, 84% of them singletons. The source material was PBMCs. The receptors stem from a woman in her 30s in good health and CMV-seronegative.

The gene calls are TRBV5-1 and TRBJ1-2; D remains unclear. CDR1 is SGHRS, CDR2 YFSETQ, per germline. The CDR3 covers 13 residues. The V end was cut by 2 bases, the J end by 8 bases, with 13 bases between. The CDR3: CASSLNSVAGYTF. In DNA form, the CDR3 reads TGCGCCAGCAGCTTAAATTCGGTTGCCGGCTACACCTTC.

The chain links TRBV7-6 to TRBJ2-2; 7 bases fit TRBD2. Losses at the gene ends were 7 bases for V and 6 bases for J; bases not matched to a gene: 5. This CDR3 is 13 amino acids long. Germline CDR1 reads SGHVS; CDR2 reads FNYEAQ. Written as DNA, the CDR3 is TGTGCCAGCACCTATGGGGGGGCCGGGGAGCTGTTTTTT. As protein: CASTYGGAGELFF.

The V and J genes are TRBV27 and TRBJ1-2, with a tentative D call TRBD1 (6 bases). Trimming stripped 8 bases from V and 6 bases from J, with 19 bases between. The CDR3 runs to 14 residues. The germline V gene has CDR1 MNHEY and CDR2 SMNVEV (reference sequence). CDR3 sequence reads: CASRQSASGDGYTF. Written as DNA, the CDR3 is TGTGCCAGCCGGCAGTCGGCGTCAGGGGATGGCTACACCTTC.

This rearrangement joins TRBV4-2 to TRBJ2-5; D is unclear. V shed 2 bases and J shed 5 bases, with 9 bases lying between them. CDR3 length: 13 residues. Germline-derived CDR1 and CDR2 are LGHNA and YNFKEQ. The CDR3 DNA sequence: TGTGCCAGCAGCCAACCCTTTGCGGAGACCCAGTACTTC. Its protein is CASSQPFAETQYF.